These 21 T cell receptor beta chains originate from one sample sequenced in a study of blood T cell repertoires in COVID-19 (dated by TCRdb to the early 2020s). Libraries were made using the immunoSEQ multiplex PCR assay. This immuneACCESS table, as held by TCRdb, lists in-frame sequences with V and J called but not all clones. Of the missing ones, under half trace to an unresolved V gene in checked studies; the others have no known cause. The sample table holds about 71,000 clones, of which 83% were seen once. Of the sample, 6.5% to 7.5% falls within the top ten clones. Sequenced input: peripheral blood. All receptors derive from a man aged 30 to 39 with COVID-19, enrolled during active disease.

V usage is TRBV6-2 or TRBV6-3 and J usage is TRBJ1-5; possible D gene TRBD1, 5 bases. V was clipped by 0 bases and J by 2 bases, with 8 bases between them. This CDR3 region has 15 residues. CDR1 is MNHEY and CDR2 is SVGEGT in the germline V gene. CDR3 region: CASSYSGGGNQPQHF. In nucleotides, the CDR3 is TGTGCCAGCAGTTACTCGGGAGGGGGCAATCAGCCCCAGCATTTT.

The chain joins TRBV30 to TRBJ1-1; D gene unclear. There are 13 residues in the CDR3. V lost 0 bases and J 5 bases, leaving 10 bases between the germline ends. Germline loops: CDR1 GTSNPN, CDR2 SVGIG (reference sequence). The CDR3 is CAWSVTGETEAFF. In DNA form, the CDR3 reads TGTGCCTGGAGTGTAACCGGGGAGACTGAAGCTTTCTTT.

This CDR3 is CASSFRHQETQYF. CDR3 DNA sequence: TGTGCCAGCAGTTTTAGACATCAAGAGACCCAGTACTTC. V usage is TRBV28 and J usage is TRBJ2-5; D not certain. Germline CDR1 MDHEN, CDR2 SYDVKM. This CDR3 region has 13 residues. Trimming took 3 bases from V and 2 from J, leaving 7 bases between them.

J is TRBJ2-7 and V is TRBV19, with 7 bases aligning to TRBD2. The germline gives CDR1 LNHDA, CDR2 SQIVND (reference sequence). There are 14 residues in the CDR3. The V segment lost 3 bases and the J segment 4 bases; nucleotides outside the gene matches: 6. The CDR3 is CASSIGLADYEQYF. The CDR3 DNA is TGTGCCAGTAGTATTGGCCTAGCGGATTACGAGCAGTACTTC.

The chain employs TRBV13 and TRBJ2-1; 11 nucleotides agree with TRBD2. After removal of 8 bases from V and 0 bases from J, the junction contained 21 bases not matched to a gene. The CDR3 is 21 residues long. The germline V gene encodes CDR1 PRHDT and CDR2 FYEKMQ (reference sequence). The CDR3 DNA is TGTGCCAGCTCAATAAAGTCGGGACTAGCGGCGTATTCTAGCTCCTACAATGAGCAGTTCTTC. Translation gives CASSIKSGLAAYSSSYNEQFF.

This clone was seen once. The chain employs TRBV28 and TRBJ1-5; D not certain. Germline loops: CDR1 MDHEN, CDR2 SYDVKM. This CDR3 is built from 13 residues. Between the trimmed V and J ends, which lost 1 base and 6 bases, there was a span of 7 bases. The CDR3 is CASSLLRFQPQHF. CDR3 nucleotide sequence: TGTGCCAGCAGTTTATTGAGGTTTCAGCCCCAGCATTTT.

The chain recombines TRBV19 with TRBJ2-6; D is possibly TRBD2 (5 bases). The germline CDR1 and CDR2 sequences are LNHDA and SQIVND (reference sequence). This CDR3 region has 13 residues. The CDR3 loop is CGAGIAGANVLTF. The CDR3 bases are TGTGGGGCGGGTATCGCCGGGGCCAACGTCCTGACTTTC.

This chain connects TRBV28 to TRBJ1-4; TRBD1 might be the D (6 bases). The length of the CDR3 is 18 residues. In germline, CDR1 is MDHEN, CDR2 SYDVKM. V was shortened by 6 bases and J by 8 bases, with 28 bases between the two germline ends. Here the CDR3 reads CASSASVWGQNWVEKLFF. Written as DNA, the CDR3 is TGTGCCAGCAGCGCCAGCGTTTGGGGGCAGAATTGGGTCGAAAAACTGTTTTTT.

The chain couples TRBV7-2 to TRBJ2-2; 13 nucleotides match TRBD2. Per germline, CDR1 SGHTA and CDR2 FQGNSA. With V trimmed by 5 bases and J by 5 bases, 2 bases remained unmatched. There are 15 residues in the CDR3. The CDR3 region has the DNA TGTGCCAGCAGCCAGACTAGCGGGAGGACCGGGGAGCTGTTTTTT. This gives the protein CASSQTSGRTGELFF.

This clone was detected only once. The V call is TRBV19, the J call TRBJ1-1, with D possibly matching TRBD1 (5 bases). Germline V gene lookup returns CDR1 LNHDA and CDR2 SQIVND (reference sequence). The CDR3 loop spans 11 amino acids. The V and J ends lost 6 bases and 7 bases respectively, with 9 bases between them. The CDR3 is CASRGGVEAFF. The CDR3 DNA is TGTGCCAGTAGGGGAGGGGTTGAAGCTTTCTTT.

V and J are TRBV27 and TRBJ2-1, with D maybe TRBD1 (6 bases). CDR1 is MNHEY, CDR2 SMNVEV, per germline (reference sequence). CDR3 length: 16 residues. The V end was cut by 4 bases, the J end by 4 bases, with 17 bases between. CDR3 loop: CASSSQGRGIYNEQFF. The CDR3 DNA is TGTGCCAGCAGTTCACAGGGCAGGGGAATTTACAATGAGCAGTTCTTC.

This chain joins TRBV10-3 and TRBJ2-7, with no clear D. Trimming stripped 2 bases from V and 6 bases from J, with 8 bases between. The CDR3 is 12 amino acids. CDR1 is ENHRY and CDR2 is SYGVKD in the germline V gene. CDR3 protein: CAISEQLSEQYF. CDR3 in DNA: TGTGCCATCAGTGAGCAACTTTCCGAGCAGTACTTC.

The genes are TRBV27 and TRBJ2-3, with a tentative D call TRBD2 (7 bases). CDR1 MNHEY and CDR2 SMNVEV come from the germline V gene (reference sequence). Trimming removed 6 bases at V and 3 bases at J, with 16 bases between. The CDR3 runs 15 residues. CDR3 nucleotide sequence: TGTGCCAGCAGACGAGTACAGGGAGGGACAGATACGCAGTATTTT. It translates to CASRRVQGGTDTQYF.

The CDR3 loop reads CASSPLGGTNEKLFF. In DNA form, the CDR3 reads TGTGCCAGCAGCCCATTAGGGGGAACTAATGAAAAACTGTTTTTT. The chain uses TRBV7-6 and TRBJ1-4; perhaps TRBD1 as D (6 bases). Germline CDR1 and CDR2: SGHVS and FNYEAQ. This CDR3 contains 15 residues. Trimming took 5 bases from V and 1 from J, leaving 11 bases between them. Full variable domain (rest looked up from reference TRBV7-6 and TRBJ1-4): GAGVSQSPRYKVTKRGQDVALRCDPISGHVSLYWYRQALGQGPEFLTYFNYEAQQDKSGLPNDRFSAERPEGSISTLTIQRTEQRDSAMYRCASSPLGGTNEKLFFGSGTQLSVL.

This clone was picked up one time. The CDR3 DNA reads as TGTGCCAGCACAACGAGCTCCTATAATTCACCCCTCCACTTT. Its protein product is CASTTSSYNSPLHF. V and J are TRBV28 and TRBJ1-6; D uncertain. Trimming removed 7 bases at V and 0 bases at J, with 7 bases between. Germline CDR1 MDHEN, CDR2 SYDVKM. The CDR3 length is 14 residues.

The V and J genes are TRBV5-4 and TRBJ2-7, with TRBD1 matching over 7 bases. Per germline, CDR1 SGHNT and CDR2 YYREEE (reference sequence). J was trimmed by 2 bases and V by 4 bases; bases with no gene match: 3. CDR3 size: 13 residues. CDR3 sequence reads: CASSRGQTYEQYF. The CDR3 nucleotides read TGTGCCAGCAGCCGGGGACAGACCTACGAGCAGTACTTC. Full variable domain (remainder filled in from reference TRBV5-4 and TRBJ2-7): ETGVTQSPTHLIKTRGQQVTLRCSSQSGHNTVSWYQQALGQGPQFIFQYYREEENGRGNFPPRFSGLQFPNYSSELNVNALELDDSALYLCASSRGQTYEQYFGPGTRLTVT.

This clone was counted once. The chain carries TRBV28 and TRBJ2-7, with TRBD1 identical over 7 bases. This CDR3 region has 15 residues. Per the germline V gene, CDR1 is MDHEN and CDR2 is SYDVKM. V lost 3 bases and J lost 10; bases outside the gene matches: 15. CDR3 DNA sequence: TGTGCCAGCAGTTTGCCGAACTTACAGGGGTTTGGTCAGTACTTC. It specifies CASSLPNLQGFGQYF.

The chain combines TRBV4-2 with TRBJ1-6; D possibly corresponds to TRBD1 (5 bases). CDR1 LGHNA and CDR2 YNFKEQ come from the germline V gene. Deletions cut 0 bases from V and 9 bases from J, with 15 bases between. The CDR3 loop spans 16 amino acids. The CDR3: CASSQDPAGRGSPLHF. The CDR3, as DNA: TGTGCCAGCAGCCAAGATCCGGCAGGGCGGGGTTCACCCCTCCACTTT.

In regard to this clone: Other DNA sequences in the sample encode the same CDR3. V gene TRBV1 combines with J gene TRBJ2-6; TRBD1 reflects the table's D call only, with no check against the DNA. TRBV1 is classified as a pseudogene. The CDR3 consists of 19 residues. This CDR3 is CTSRTPGLCTKSGANVLTF. The CDR3 DNA reads TGCACCAGCAGGACACCTGGTTTGTGCACAAAGTCGGGGGCCAACGTCCTGACTTTC.

The chain employs TRBV6-1 and TRBJ2-7; D is unclear. The CDR3 sequence is 12 residues long. V lost 7 bases, J lost 2 bases, and 9 bases lay in between. The germline V gene encodes CDR1 MNHNS and CDR2 SASEGT. The CDR3 bases are TGTGCCAGCAAGACTGATCCCTACGAGCAGTACTTC. Protein product: CASKTDPYEQYF.

Notes on this clone: An end of the junction differs from the germline gene, which may be a read error. The rearrangement links TRBV6-1 to TRBJ2-7, with 8 bases matching TRBD2. Germline V gene sequence: CDR1 MNHNS, CDR2 SASEGT. The CDR3 spans 14 residues. In DNA, the CDR3 is TGTGCCAGCTGTGAGCGGGGCGGGAGGTACGAGCAGTACTTC. This codes for CASCERGGRYEQYF.